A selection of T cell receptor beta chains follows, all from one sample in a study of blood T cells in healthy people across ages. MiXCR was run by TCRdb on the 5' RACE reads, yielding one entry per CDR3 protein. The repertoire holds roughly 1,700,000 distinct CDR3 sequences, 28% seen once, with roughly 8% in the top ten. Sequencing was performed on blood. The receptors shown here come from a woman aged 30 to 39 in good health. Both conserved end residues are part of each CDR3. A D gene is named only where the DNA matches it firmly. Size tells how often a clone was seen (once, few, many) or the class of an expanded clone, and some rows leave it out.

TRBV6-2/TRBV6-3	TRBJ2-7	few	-	TGTGCCAGCCCAAGTGGCGACTCCTACGAGCAGTACTTC	CASPSGDSYEQYF
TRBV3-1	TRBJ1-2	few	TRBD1	TGTGCCAGCAGCTCTCCGGGACAGGGCATTTTGAGTTATGGCTACACCTTC	CASSSPGQGILSYGYTF
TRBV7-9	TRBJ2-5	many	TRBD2	TGTGCCAGCAGCTTAGGTGGAGGACTAGCGGGGCCAACCCAAGAGACCCAGTACTTC	CASSLGGGLAGPTQETQYF
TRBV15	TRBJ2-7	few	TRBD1	TGTGCCACCAGCAGAGATTTGACAGGGGGCATAGGGGCCTACGAGCAGTACTTC	CATSRDLTGGIGAYEQYF
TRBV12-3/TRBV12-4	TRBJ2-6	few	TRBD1	TGTGCCAGCACCCGGGACAGGGGGGCCTCTGGGGCCAACGTCCTGACTTTC	CASTRDRGASGANVLTF
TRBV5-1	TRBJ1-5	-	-	TGCGCCAGCAGCCCCGGGAGTGGTAGCAATCAGCCCCAGCATTTT	CASSPGSGSNQPQHF
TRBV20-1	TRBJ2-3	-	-	TGCAGTGCCCTCAGCGGAAAGGACGGGACAGATACGCAGTATTTT	CSALSGKDGTDTQYF
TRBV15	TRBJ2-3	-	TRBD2	TGTGCCACTCTGGGGGGACTAAGCACAGATACGCAGTATTTT	CATLGGLSTDTQYF
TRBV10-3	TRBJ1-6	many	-	TGTGCCATCAGTGAGGGTCACAGGTCTGGTAATTCACCCCTCCACTTT	CAISEGHRSGNSPLHF
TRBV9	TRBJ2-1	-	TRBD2	TGTGCCAGCAGCCCTCTAGCGGGGCCTCTCAATGAGCAGTTCTTC	CASSPLAGPLNEQFF
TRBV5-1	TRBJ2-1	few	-	TGCGCCAGCAGGTTCACAGACAGTTATGAGCAGTTCTTC	CASRFTDSYEQFF
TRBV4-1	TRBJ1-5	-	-	TGCGCCAGCAGCCAAGTGAGGGCGGGTAGCAATCAGCCCCTGCATTTT	CASSQVRAGSNQPLHF
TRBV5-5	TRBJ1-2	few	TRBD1	TGTGCCAGCAGCCCGAGACTAAACACAGGGGATTACACCTTC	CASSPRLNTGDYTF
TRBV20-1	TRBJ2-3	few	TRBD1	TGCAGTGCCCCACGACAGGGTATCACAGATACGCAGTATTTT	CSAPRQGITDTQYF
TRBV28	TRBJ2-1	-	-	TGTGCCAGCGCAGGGGACCCCTACGAGCAGTTCTTC	CASAGDPYEQFF
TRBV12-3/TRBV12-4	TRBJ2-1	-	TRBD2	TGTGCCAGCAGTTTCCGGGCGGGAGGACGGGAGACCCAGTTCTTC	CASSFRAGGRETQFF
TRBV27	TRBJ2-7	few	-	TGTGCCAGCAGTTTCAAGCAGAGCTCCTACGAGCAGTACTTC	CASSFKQSSYEQYF
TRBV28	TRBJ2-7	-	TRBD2	TGTGCCAGCAGTCCCCACCTCGCTAGCGGGGTTACCTACGAGCAGTACTTC	CASSPHLASGVTYEQYF
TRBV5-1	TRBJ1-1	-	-	TGCGCCAGCAGCTTCAAAGAGACTACTGAAGCTTTCTTT	CASSFKETTEAFF
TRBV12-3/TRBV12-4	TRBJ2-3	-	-	TGTGCCAGCAGTTTAGAGAGAGTGAGAGCAGATGCGCAGTATTTT	CASSLERVRADAQYF
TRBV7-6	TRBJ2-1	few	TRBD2	TGTGCCAGCAGCTTCTCTAGCGGGAGAGGCTTGAATGAGCAGTTCTTC	CASSFSSGRGLNEQFF
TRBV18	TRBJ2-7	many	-	TGTGCCAGCTCAGAGGGTAGAATCAACGAGCAGTACTTC	CASSEGRINEQYF
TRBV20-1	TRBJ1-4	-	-	TGCAGTTCCCGTGGGGGGGCCGAAAAACTGTTTTTT	CSSRGGAEKLFF
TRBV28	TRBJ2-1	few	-	TGTGCCAGCAGTTTATCGCCCCTAAATGAGCAGTTCTTC	CASSLSPLNEQFF
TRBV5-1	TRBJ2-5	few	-	TGCGCCAGCAGCTCTATGCTCTCCGAGACCCAGTACTTC	CASSSMLSETQYF
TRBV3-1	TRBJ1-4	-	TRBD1	TGTGCCAGCAGCCAAGATGGCAGGGGGCACGAAAAACTGTTTTTT	CASSQDGRGHEKLFF
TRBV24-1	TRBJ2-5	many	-	TGTGCCACCAGTGGGGCAGATCAAGAGACCCAGTACTTC	CATSGADQETQYF
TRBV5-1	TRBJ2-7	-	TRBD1	TGCGCCAGCAGCACTGGACAGGTGTTCATGCAGCACTTC	CASSTGQVFMQHF
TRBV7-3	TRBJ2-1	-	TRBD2	TGTGCCAGCAGCTTATCCACTAGCGGGGGGGACAATGAGCAGTTCTTC	CASSLSTSGGDNEQFF
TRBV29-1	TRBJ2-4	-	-	TGCAGCGGAGCGGGCCACTACAATGAGCAGTACTTC	CSGAGHYNEQYF
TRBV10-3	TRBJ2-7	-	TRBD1	TGTGCCATCAGTGAGCCCGGGACAGGGGACTACGAGCAGTACTTC	CAISEPGTGDYEQYF
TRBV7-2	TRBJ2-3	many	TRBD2	TGTGCCAGCAGCTTACAGCGGGGGAGCACAGATACGCAGTATTTT	CASSLQRGSTDTQYF
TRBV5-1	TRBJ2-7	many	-	TGCGCCAGCTTCCCCCTGTCCAGGGCCTACGAGCAGTACTTC	CASFPLSRAYEQYF
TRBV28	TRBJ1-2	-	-	TGTGCCAGCAGTCTACCCCCGGGACAAGGGGGCTACACCTTC	CASSLPPGQGGYTF
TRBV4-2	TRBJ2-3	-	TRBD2	TGTGCCAGCAGCCAAGAGCTAGCGGGGGTAGATACGCAGTATTTT	CASSQELAGVDTQYF
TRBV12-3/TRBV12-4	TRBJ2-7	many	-	TGTGCCAGCAGCCCCCAAGGACGCTACGAGCAGTACTTC	CASSPQGRYEQYF
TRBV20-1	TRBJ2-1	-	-	TGCAGTGCCCGCGGAGTAGCGGTATCCTACGAGCAGTGCTTC	CSARGVAVSYEQCF
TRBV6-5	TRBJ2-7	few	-	TGTGCCAGCAGTACTCTCCTTAGGGGCGGGGATGGCTCCTACGAGCAGTACTTC	CASSTLLRGGDGSYEQYF
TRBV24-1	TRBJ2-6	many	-	TGTGCCACCAGTGATTCCGGACGGTCCTCTGGGGCCAACGTCCTGACTTTC	CATSDSGRSSGANVLTF
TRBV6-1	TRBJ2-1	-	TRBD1	TGTGCCAGCAGTGAAGTGGGACAGGGCCCATACAATGAGCAGTTCTTC	CASSEVGQGPYNEQFF
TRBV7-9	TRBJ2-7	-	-	TGTGCCAGCAGCTTACTGCCAGAACAACAGACCCGGTACTTC	CASSLLPEQQTRYF
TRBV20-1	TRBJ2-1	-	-	TGCAGTGCTAGGCGGCGGGCTTACAATGAGCAGTTCTTC	CSARRRAYNEQFF